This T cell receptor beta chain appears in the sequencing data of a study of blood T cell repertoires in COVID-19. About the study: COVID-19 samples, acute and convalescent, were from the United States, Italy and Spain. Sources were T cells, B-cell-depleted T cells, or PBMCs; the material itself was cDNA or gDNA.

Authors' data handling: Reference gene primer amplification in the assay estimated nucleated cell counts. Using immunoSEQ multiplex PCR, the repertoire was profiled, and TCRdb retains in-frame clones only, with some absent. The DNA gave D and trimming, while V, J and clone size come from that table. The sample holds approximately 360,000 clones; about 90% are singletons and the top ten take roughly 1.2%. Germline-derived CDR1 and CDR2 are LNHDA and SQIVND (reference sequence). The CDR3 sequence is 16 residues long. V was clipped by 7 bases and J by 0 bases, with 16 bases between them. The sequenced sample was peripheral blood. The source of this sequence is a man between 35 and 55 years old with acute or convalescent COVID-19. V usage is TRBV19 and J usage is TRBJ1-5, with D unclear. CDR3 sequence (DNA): TGTGCCAGTAATTTTTTAGTTGATGATAGCAATCAGCCCCAGCATTTT. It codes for CASNFLVDDSNQPQHF. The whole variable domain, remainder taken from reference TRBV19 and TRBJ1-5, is DGGITQSPKYLFRKEGQNVTLSCEQNLNHDAMYWYRQDPGQGLRLIYYSQIVNDFQKGDIAEGYSVSREKKESFPLTVTSAQKNPTAFYLCASNFLVDDSNQPQHFGDGTRLSIL.